Included here is one T cell receptor beta chain sequence, with context. The record originates from a study of Ad26.COV2.S vaccination and SARS-CoV-2 variants. Treatment: about 20 received Ad26.COV2.S at low or high dose, single or two shots; 5 received placebo; per-sample allocation not given. Sampling happened 63 days after the first vaccine or placebo injection. Assay used: immunoSEQ multiplex PCR; TCRdb lists only in-frame clones, some missing. This repertoire shows 400,000 or so clones, about nine tenths found once; its top ten account for approximately 3.7%. This clonotype was sampled from a person aged 18-60 years who received the Ad26.COV2.S COVID-19 vaccine or a placebo. Sequencing was performed on peripheral blood, taken in a trial of Ad26.COV2.S vaccine versus placebo.

The CDR3 is CASSSSDRGPSYGYTF. The CDR3 DNA reads TGTGCCAGCAGTTCCTCCGACAGGGGCCCCTCGTATGGCTACACCTTC. The gene calls are TRBV6-5 and TRBJ1-2; 8 nucleotides align to TRBD1. The CDR3 sequence is 16 residues long. Germline lookup yields CDR1 MNHEY and CDR2 SVGAGI. V shed 4 bases and J 5 bases; nucleotides not matched to a gene: 12.